This T cell receptor beta chain was recovered during a study of blood T cell repertoires in COVID-19. Study-wide context: Samples of COVID-19 (acute and convalescent) were obtained from the United States, Italy and Spain. T cells, B-cell-depleted T cells, or PBMCs supplied cDNA or gDNA.

Germline V gives CDR1 LNHNV, CDR2 YYDKDF (reference sequence). The CDR3 spans 18 residues. J lost 8 bases, V lost 2 bases, and 15 bases had no gene match. The authors' processing: The authors estimated nucleated cell counts from reference gene primer amplification. TCRdb's table, derived via immunoSEQ multiplex PCR, lists solely in-frame clones and lacks some. The DNA was the basis for D and trimming; V, J and clone size are from that table. The sample has roughly 280,000 clones, under 90% seen once. The chain joins TRBV15 to TRBJ2-1; 10 nucleotides line up with TRBD2. Specimen: peripheral blood. The source is a man in his fifties or sixties with acute or convalescent COVID-19. This CDR3 is CATSRSPALSGGADEQFF. CDR3 DNA sequence: TGTGCCACCAGCAGATCCCCCGCCCTGAGCGGGGGGGCGGATGAGCAGTTCTTC.